The 5 T cell receptor beta chains given below trace back to one sample, sequenced in a study of cytomegalovirus exposure and HLA in healthy donors. The PCR had 60 Vbeta and 13 Jbeta primers. The table came from immunoSEQ multiplex PCR; TCRdb's copy has only in-frame clones and leaves some out. The data contain about 120,000 clones, 70% to 80% of them singletons. Sequencing input: PBMCs. The receptors come from a man aged 40-50 years in good health and CMV-seropositive.

This sequence joins TRBV7-2 and TRBJ1-2; 7 positions agree with TRBD1. The CDR3 is 14 residues long. V was pared by 5 bases and J by 4 bases, with 7 bases of the junction left unmatched. Germline V gene data show CDR1 as SGHTA and CDR2 as FQGNSA. DNA for the CDR3: TGTGCCAGCAGCACCGGACAGGAGAGCTATGGCTACACCTTC. As protein: CASSTGQESYGYTF.

There are a few counts of this clone. The chain employs TRBV29-1 and TRBJ2-7; D is possibly TRBD2 (7 bases). The V end was cut by 4 bases, the J end by 3 bases, with 19 bases between. Looked up from germline, CDR1 is SQVTM and CDR2 is ANQGSEA. The CDR3 runs 15 residues. CDR3 bases: TGCAGCGTTGCCGGGGGGCAGGGTGGGATCTACGAGCAGTACTTC. Its translation is CSVAGGQGGIYEQYF.

This clone came up once. J is TRBJ1-1 and V is TRBV19; D not resolved. Germline V gives CDR1 LNHDA, CDR2 SQIVND (reference sequence). The CDR3 loop spans 15 amino acids. The V and J ends lost 5 bases and 5 bases respectively, with 18 bases between them. This CDR3 is CASSSAGLRGTEAFF. The CDR3 DNA follows: TGTGCCAGTAGTTCCGCAGGACTGAGAGGGACTGAAGCTTTCTTT.

DNA for the CDR3: TGTGCCTGGTCCGCGGGGGCGAAAGAGACCCAGTACTTC. It is translated as CAWSAGAKETQYF. J is TRBJ2-5 and V is TRBV30, with D possibly TRBD2 on 7 matching bases. Between the trimmed V and J ends, which lost 5 bases and 3 bases, there was a span of 13 bases. Germline assignment: CDR1 GTSNPN and CDR2 SVGIG (reference sequence). CDR3 length equals 13 residues. The variable domain in full, with the rest retrieved from reference TRBV30 and TRBJ2-5, is SQTIHQWPATLVQPVGSPLSLECTVEGTSNPNLYWYRQAAGRGLQLLFYSVGIGQISSEVPQNLSASRPQDRQFILSSKKLLLSDSGFYLCAWSAGAKETQYFGPGTRLLVL.

This clone has only one observation. The chain combines TRBV7-8 with TRBJ2-5; 7 nucleotides align to TRBD2. V trimming: 5 bases; J trimming: 4 bases; junction bases outside the gene matches: 7. Germline V gene sequence: CDR1 SGHVS, CDR2 FQNEAQ. The CDR3 is 14 amino acids. The CDR3 is CASSPRGVGETQYF. CDR3 nucleotides: TGTGCCAGCAGCCCCCGGGGGGTAGGAGAGACCCAGTACTTC.